This entry lists 3 T cell receptor beta chains sequenced from one sample in a study of blood T cell repertoires in COVID-19. Only in-frame clones appear in the TCRdb table, and some are missing; sequencing was by immunoSEQ multiplex PCR. The repertoire has around 100,000 clones, around four fifths of them found once; the top ten carry around an eighth. Sequencing was done on a sample of peripheral blood. These receptors all come from a man aged 50 to 59 with active or convalescent COVID-19.

Turning to this clone: Other DNA sequences in this sample translate to the same CDR3. The chain carries TRBV29-1 and TRBJ2-3; TRBD2 matches 8 bases. The CDR3 spans 12 residues. V dropped 7 bases and J dropped 3; count of bases not matched to a gene: 3. Looked up from germline, CDR1 is SQVTM and CDR2 is ANQGSEA. The CDR3 reads CSAGGGTDTQYF. The CDR3 nucleotides are TGCAGCGCCGGGGGGGGTACAGATACGCAGTATTTT.

The chain combines TRBV6-5 with TRBJ2-1, with TRBD2 matching 11 bases. This CDR3 spans 14 amino acids. J was trimmed by 8 bases and V by 5 bases; bases with no gene match: 5. Germline V CDR1 and CDR2: MNHEY, SVGAGI. CDR3 sequence: CASSRLAGPYEQFF. For the CDR3, the DNA is TGTGCCAGCAGTCGACTAGCGGGACCCTATGAGCAGTTCTTC.

On this clone itself: This specimen includes other DNA sequences encoding the same CDR3. The rearrangement links TRBV2 to TRBJ1-4; 9 positions agree with TRBD1. Germline V gives CDR1 SNHLY, CDR2 FYNNEI. The CDR3 totals 13 residues. V lost 8 bases to trimming and J lost 3 bases; unmatched junction nucleotides: 1. In DNA, the CDR3 is TGTGCCAGCCGGGACAGGGCTAATGAAAAACTGTTTTTT. Its translation is CASRDRANEKLFF.